This entry describes one TCR beta chain. In the original analysis: Reference gene primer amplification yielded estimated nucleated cell counts. Profiling relied on immunoSEQ multiplex PCR, and the TCRdb table lists in-frame clones only, not all of them. V, J and clone size derive from that table, while D and trimming were established from the DNA sequence. The table has 310,000 or so clones, around 85% seen once. Between the trimmed V and J ends, which lost 7 bases and 4 bases, there was a span of 16 bases. The germline CDR1 and CDR2 sequences are SGDLS and YYNGEE. This CDR3 region has 14 residues. These data are taken from a study of blood T cell repertoires in COVID-19. Study overall: Acute-phase and convalescent COVID-19 samples originated in the United States, Italy and Spain. T cells, B-cell-depleted T cells, or PBMCs provided the cDNA or gDNA that served as material.

Material: peripheral blood. The source is a woman between 25 and 40 years old who had recovered from COVID-19. The V call is TRBV9, the J call TRBJ2-3; tentative D call: TRBD2 (6 bases). CDR3 in amino acids: CASATEWGADTQYF. Written as DNA, the CDR3 is TGTGCCAGCGCTACGGAGTGGGGGGCAGATACGCAGTATTTT. The variable domain in full, with the rest retrieved from reference TRBV9 and TRBJ2-3, is DSGVTQTPKHLITATGQRVTLRCSPRSGDLSVYWYQQSLDQGLQFLIQYYNGEERAKGNILERFSAQQFPDLHSELNLSSLELGDSALYFCASATEWGADTQYFGPGTRLTVL.